A single sample gave rise to the 3 T cell receptor beta chains below, sequenced in a study of cytomegalovirus exposure and HLA in healthy donors. Clones were read by immunoSEQ multiplex PCR, and TCRdb kept only the in-frame ones, dropping some. Of some 170,000 clones in the sample, 84% were seen once. Sequencing was carried out using PBMCs. These receptor sequences come from a young man in good health and CMV-seropositive.

The chain is built from TRBV28 and TRBJ2-5; 8 bases are shared with TRBD2. Trimming removed 7 bases from V and 0 bases from J; junction bases left unmatched: 4. This CDR3 has 14 residues. Looked up from germline, CDR1 is MDHEN and CDR2 is SYDVKM. DNA of the CDR3: TGTGCCAGCATCCCTAGCGGGTACCAAGAGACCCAGTACTTC. Translation gives CASIPSGYQETQYF. Full variable domain (outside the CDR3, taken from reference TRBV28 and TRBJ2-5): DVKVTQSSRYLVKRTGEKVFLECVQDMDHENMFWYRQDPGLGLRLIYFSYDVKMKEKGDIPEGYSVSREKKERFSLILESASTNQTSMYLCASIPSGYQETQYFGPGTRLLVL.

The sample holds a few counts of this clone. The chain has TRBV11-1 and TRBJ1-2; D remains ambiguous. Germline CDR1 is SGHAT and CDR2 is FQDESV (reference sequence). CDR3 length: 13 amino acids. V was shortened by 1 base and J by 2 bases, with 5 bases between the two germline ends. CDR3 bases: TGTGCCAGCAGCTTAGGTGAGAACTATGGCTACACCTTC. Its translation: CASSLGENYGYTF.

This clone was recorded once. The gene calls are TRBV5-1 and TRBJ2-7; maybe TRBD2 (6 bases). Trimming removed 0 bases at V and 2 bases at J, with 12 bases between. The V gene's germline CDR1 is SGHRS and CDR2 YFSETQ. The CDR3 extends over 15 amino acids. In DNA form, the CDR3 reads TGCGCCAGCAGCTTGGGGGCGGGACGGGCCTACGAGCAGTACTTC. Its protein product is CASSLGAGRAYEQYF.